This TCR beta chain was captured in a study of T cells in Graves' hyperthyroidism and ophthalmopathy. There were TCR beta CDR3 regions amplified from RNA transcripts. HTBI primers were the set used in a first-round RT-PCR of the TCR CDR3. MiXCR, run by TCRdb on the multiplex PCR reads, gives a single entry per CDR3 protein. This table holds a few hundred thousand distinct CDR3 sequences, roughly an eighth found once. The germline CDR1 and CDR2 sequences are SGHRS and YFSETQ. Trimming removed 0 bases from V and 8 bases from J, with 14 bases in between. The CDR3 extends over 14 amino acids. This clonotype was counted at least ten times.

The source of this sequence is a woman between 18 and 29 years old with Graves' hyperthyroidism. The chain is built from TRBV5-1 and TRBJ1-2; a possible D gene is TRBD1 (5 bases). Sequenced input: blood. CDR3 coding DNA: TGCGCCAGCAGCTTGGAACAGCCCGGGGGAGGCTACACCTTC. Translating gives CASSLEQPGGGYTF.